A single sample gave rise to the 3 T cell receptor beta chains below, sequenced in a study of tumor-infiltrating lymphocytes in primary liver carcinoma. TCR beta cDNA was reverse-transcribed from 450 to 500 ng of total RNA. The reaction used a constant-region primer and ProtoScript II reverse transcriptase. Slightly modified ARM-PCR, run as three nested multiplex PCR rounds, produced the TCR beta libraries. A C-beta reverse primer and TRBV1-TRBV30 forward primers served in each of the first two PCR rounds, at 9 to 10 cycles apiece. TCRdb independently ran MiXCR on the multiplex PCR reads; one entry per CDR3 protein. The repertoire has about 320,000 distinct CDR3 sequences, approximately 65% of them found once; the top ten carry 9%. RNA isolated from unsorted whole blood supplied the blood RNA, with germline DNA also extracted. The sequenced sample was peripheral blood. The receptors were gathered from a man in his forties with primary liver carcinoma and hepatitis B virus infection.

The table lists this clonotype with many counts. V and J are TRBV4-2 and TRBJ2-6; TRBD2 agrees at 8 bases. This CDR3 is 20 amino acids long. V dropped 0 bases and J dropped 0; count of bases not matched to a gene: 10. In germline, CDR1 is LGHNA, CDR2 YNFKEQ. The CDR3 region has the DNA TGTGCCAGCAGCCAAGATGCGATAGCGGGGACCCGCTCTGGGGCCAACGTCCTGACTTTC. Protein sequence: CASSQDAIAGTRSGANVLTF.

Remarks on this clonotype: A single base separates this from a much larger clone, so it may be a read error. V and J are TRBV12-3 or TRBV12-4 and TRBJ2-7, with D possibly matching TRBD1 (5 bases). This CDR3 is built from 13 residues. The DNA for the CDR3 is TGTGTCAGCAGTTTAGGCAGGGATAGAGAGCAGTACTTC. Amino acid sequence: CVSSLGRDREQYF.

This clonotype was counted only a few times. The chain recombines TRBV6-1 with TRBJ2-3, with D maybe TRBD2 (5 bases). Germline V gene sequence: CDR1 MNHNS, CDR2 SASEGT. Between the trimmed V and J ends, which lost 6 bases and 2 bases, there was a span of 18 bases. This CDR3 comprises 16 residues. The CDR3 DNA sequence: TGTGCCAGCAGGGGCCGCTTCGAGGGTGCCACAGATACGCAGTATTTT. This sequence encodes CASRGRFEGATDTQYF.